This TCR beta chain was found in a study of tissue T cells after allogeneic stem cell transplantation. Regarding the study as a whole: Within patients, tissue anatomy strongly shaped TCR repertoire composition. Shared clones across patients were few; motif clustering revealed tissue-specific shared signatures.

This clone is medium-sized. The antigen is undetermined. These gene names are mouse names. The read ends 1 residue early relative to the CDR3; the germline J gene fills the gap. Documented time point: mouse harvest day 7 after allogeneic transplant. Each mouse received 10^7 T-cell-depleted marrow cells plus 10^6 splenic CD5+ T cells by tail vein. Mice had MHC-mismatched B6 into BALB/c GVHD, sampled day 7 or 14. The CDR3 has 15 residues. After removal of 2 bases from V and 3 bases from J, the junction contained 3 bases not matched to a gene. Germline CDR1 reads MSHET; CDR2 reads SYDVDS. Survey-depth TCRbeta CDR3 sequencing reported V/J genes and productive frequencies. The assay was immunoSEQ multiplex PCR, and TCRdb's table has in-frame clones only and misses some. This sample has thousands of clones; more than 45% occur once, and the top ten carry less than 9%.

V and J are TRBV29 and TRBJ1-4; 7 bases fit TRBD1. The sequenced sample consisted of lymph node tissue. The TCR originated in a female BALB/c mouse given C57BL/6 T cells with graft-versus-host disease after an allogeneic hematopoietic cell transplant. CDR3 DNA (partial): TGTGCTAGCAGTTTAACCGGGACAGCCAACGAAAGATTATTT. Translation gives CASSLTGTANERLF. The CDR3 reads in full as CASSLTGTANERLFF.